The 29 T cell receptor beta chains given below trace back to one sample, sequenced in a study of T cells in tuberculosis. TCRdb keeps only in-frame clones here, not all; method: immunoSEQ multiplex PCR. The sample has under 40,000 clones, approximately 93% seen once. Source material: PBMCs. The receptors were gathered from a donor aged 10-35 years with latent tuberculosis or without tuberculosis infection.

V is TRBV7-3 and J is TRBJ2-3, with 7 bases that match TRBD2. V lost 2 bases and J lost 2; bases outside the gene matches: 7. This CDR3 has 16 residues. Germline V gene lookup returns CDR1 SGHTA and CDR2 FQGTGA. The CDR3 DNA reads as TGTGCCAGCAGCTTAGGGACTAACTTCCACACAGATACGCAGTATTTT. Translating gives CASSLGTNFHTDTQYF.

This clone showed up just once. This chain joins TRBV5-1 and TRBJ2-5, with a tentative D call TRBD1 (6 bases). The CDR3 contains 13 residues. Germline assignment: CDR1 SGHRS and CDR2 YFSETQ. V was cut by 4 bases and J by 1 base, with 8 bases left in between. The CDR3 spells CASSRTVQETQYF. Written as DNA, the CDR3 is TGCGCCAGCAGCAGGACAGTCCAAGAGACCCAGTACTTC. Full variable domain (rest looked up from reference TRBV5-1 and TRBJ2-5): KAGVTQTPRYLIKTRGQQVTLSCSPISGHRSVSWYQQTPGQGLQFLFEYFSETQRNKGNFPGRFSGRQFSNSRSEMNVSTLELGDSALYLCASSRTVQETQYFGPGTRLLVL.

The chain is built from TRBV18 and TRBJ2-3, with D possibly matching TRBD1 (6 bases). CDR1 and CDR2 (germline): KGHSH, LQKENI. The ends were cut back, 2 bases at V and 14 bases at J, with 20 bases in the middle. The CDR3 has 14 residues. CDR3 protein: CASSPARQAAPPYF. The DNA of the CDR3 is TGTGCCAGCTCACCAGCGAGACAGGCCGCCCCGCCGTATTTT. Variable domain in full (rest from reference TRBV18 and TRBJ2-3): NAGVMQNPRHLVRRRGQEARLRCSPMKGHSHVYWYRQLPEEGLKFMVYLQKENIIDESGMPKERFSAEFPKEGPSILRIQQVVRGDSAAYFCASSPARQAAPPYFGPGTRLTVL.

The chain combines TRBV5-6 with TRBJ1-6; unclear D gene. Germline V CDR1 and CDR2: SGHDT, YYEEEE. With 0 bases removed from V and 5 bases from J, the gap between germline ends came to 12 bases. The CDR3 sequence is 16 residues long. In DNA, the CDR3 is TGTGCCAGCAGCTTGGGACTTACCTCAAATAATTCACCCCTCCACTTT. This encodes CASSLGLTSNNSPLHF.

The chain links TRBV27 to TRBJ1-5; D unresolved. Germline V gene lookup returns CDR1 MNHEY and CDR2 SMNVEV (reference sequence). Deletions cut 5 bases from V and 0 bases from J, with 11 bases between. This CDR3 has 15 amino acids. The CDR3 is CASSALRYSNQPQHF. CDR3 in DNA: TGTGCCAGCAGTGCCCTCAGGTATAGCAATCAGCCCCAGCATTTT.

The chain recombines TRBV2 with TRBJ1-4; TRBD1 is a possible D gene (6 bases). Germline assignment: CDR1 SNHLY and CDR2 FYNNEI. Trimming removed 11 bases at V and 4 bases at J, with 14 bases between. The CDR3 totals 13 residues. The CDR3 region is CAHRDLGNEKLFF. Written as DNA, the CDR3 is TGTGCCCACAGGGATCTGGGTAATGAAAAACTGTTTTTT.

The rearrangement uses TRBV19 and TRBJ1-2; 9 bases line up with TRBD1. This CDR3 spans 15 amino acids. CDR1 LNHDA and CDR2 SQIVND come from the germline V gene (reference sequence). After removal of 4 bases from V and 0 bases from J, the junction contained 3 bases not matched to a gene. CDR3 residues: CASSKTGGANYGYTF. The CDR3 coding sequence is TGTGCCAGTAGTAAGACAGGGGGAGCTAACTATGGCTACACCTTC.

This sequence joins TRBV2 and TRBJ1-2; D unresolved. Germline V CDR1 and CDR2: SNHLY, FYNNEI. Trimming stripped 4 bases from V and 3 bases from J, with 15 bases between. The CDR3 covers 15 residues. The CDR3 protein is CASSGYRHQDYGYTF. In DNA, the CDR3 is TGTGCCAGCAGTGGGTACAGACATCAAGACTATGGCTACACCTTC.

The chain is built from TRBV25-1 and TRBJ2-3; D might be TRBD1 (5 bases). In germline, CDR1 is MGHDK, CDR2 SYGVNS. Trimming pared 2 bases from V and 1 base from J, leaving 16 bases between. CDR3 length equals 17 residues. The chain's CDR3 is CASSEEVRDLGTDTQYF. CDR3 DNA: TGTGCCAGCAGTGAAGAAGTCAGGGATTTGGGCACAGATACGCAGTATTTT.

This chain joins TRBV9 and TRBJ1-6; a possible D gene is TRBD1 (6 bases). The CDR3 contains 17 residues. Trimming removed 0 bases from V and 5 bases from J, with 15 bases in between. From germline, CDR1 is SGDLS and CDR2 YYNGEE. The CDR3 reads CASSVGSWTADNSPLHF. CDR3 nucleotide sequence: TGTGCCAGCAGCGTAGGGTCCTGGACAGCCGATAATTCACCCCTCCACTTT.

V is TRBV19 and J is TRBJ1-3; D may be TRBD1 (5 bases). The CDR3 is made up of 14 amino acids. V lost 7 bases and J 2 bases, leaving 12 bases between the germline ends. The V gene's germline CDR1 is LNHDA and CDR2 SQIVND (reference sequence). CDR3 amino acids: CASTLGGAGNTIYF. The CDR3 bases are TGTGCCAGTACCCTCGGGGGGGCTGGAAACACCATATATTTT.

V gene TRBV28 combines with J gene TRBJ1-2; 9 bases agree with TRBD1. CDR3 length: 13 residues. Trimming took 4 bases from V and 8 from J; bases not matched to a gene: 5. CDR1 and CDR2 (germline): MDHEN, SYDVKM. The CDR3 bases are TGTGCCAGCAGTTCACAGGGGGCAAAGGGCTACACCTTC. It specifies CASSSQGAKGYTF.

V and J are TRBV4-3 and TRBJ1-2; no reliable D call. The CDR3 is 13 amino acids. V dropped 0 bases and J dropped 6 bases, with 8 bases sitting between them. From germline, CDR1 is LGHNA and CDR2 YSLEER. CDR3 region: CASSQDGGNGYTF. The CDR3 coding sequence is TGCGCCAGCAGCCAAGATGGAGGGAATGGCTACACCTTC.

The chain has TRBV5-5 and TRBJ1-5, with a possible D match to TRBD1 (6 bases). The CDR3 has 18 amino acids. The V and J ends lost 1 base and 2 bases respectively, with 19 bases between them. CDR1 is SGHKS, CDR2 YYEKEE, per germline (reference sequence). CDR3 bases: TGTGCCAGCAGCTTGCTGGTTTTAGGGGGAATTGGCAATCAGCCCCAGCATTTT. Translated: CASSLLVLGGIGNQPQHF.

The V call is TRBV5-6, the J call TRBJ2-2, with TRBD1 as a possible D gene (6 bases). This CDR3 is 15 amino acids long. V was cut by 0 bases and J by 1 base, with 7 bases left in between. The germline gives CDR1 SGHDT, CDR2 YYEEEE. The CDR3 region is CASSLGQVNTGELFF. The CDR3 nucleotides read TGTGCCAGCAGCTTGGGACAGGTGAACACCGGGGAGCTGTTTTTT.

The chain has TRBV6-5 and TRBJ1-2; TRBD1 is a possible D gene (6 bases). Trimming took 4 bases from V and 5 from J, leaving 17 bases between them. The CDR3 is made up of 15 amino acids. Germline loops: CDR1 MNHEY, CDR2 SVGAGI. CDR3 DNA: TGTGCCAGCAGTTCCATACAGGGATTTTGGTATGGCTACACCTTC. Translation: CASSSIQGFWYGYTF.

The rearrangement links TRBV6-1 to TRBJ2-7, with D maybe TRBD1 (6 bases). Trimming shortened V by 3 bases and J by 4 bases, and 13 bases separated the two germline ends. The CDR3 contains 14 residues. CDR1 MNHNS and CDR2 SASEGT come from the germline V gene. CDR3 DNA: TGTGCCAGCAGTGAGGACAGAGCCGGTTACGAGCAGTACTTC. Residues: CASSEDRAGYEQYF.

The CDR3 DNA reads as TGTGCCAGCAACGCAGGTAGCAATCAGCCCCAGCATTTT. Encoded protein: CASNAGSNQPQHF. The rearrangement links TRBV6-1 to TRBJ1-5; D unresolved. V was shortened by 7 bases and J by 0 bases, with 7 bases between the two germline ends. CDR1 MNHNS and CDR2 SASEGT come from the germline V gene. This CDR3 is built from 13 residues.

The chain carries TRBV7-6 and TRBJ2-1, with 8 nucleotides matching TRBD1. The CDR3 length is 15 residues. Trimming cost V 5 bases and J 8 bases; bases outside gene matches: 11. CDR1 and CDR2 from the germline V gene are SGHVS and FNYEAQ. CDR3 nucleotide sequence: TGTGCCAGCAGCCCGTGGACAGGGACGTCCGATGAGCAGTTCTTC. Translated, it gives CASSPWTGTSDEQFF.

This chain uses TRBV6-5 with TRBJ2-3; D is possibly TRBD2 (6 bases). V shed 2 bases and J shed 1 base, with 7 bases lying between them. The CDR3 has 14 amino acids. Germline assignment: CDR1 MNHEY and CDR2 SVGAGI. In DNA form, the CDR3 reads TGTGCCAGCAGTTACGGGACTGGCACAGATACGCAGTATTTT. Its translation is CASSYGTGTDTQYF.

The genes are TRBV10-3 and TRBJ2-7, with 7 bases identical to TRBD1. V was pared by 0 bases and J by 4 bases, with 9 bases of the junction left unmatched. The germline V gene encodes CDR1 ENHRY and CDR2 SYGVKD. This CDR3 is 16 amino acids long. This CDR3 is CAISESLGTEFYEQYF. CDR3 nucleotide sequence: TGTGCCATCAGTGAGTCGTTGGGGACAGAGTTTTACGAGCAGTACTTC.

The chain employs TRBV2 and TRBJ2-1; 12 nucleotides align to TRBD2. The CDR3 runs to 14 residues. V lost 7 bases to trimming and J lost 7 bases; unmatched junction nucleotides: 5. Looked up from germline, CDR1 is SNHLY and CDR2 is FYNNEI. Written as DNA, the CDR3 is TGTGCCAGCACTCGACTAGCGGGGGAAAATGAGCAGTTCTTC. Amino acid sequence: CASTRLAGENEQFF.

CDR3: CASSEVGTASYEQYF. Here the CDR3 DNA reads TGTGCCAGCAGTGAAGTAGGGACAGCCTCCTACGAGCAGTACTTC. V and J are TRBV6-1 and TRBJ2-7; TRBD1 aligns across 7 bases. Germline V gene lookup returns CDR1 MNHNS and CDR2 SASEGT. The CDR3 has 15 residues. With V trimmed by 1 base and J by 0 bases, 3 bases remained unmatched.

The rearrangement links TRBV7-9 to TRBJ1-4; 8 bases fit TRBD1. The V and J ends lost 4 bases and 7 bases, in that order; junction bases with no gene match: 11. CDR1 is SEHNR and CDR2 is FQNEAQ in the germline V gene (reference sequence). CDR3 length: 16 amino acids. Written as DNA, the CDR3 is TGTGCCAGCAGCTCTGATCGACAGGGGCTGGCTGAAAAACTGTTTTTT. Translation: CASSSDRQGLAEKLFF.

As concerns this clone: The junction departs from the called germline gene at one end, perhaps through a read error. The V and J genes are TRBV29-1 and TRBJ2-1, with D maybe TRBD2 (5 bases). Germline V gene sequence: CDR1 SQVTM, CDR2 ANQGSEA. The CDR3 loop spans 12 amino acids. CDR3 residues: CSVEERSNEQFF. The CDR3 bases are TGCAGCGTCGAAGAGCGGAGCAATGAGCAGTTCTTC.

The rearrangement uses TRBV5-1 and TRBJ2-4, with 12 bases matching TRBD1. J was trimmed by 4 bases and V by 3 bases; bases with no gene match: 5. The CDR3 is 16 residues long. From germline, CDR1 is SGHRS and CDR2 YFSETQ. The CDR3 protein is CASSWGTGGRKNIQYF. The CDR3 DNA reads TGCGCCAGCAGCTGGGGGACAGGGGGCCGTAAAAACATTCAGTACTTC. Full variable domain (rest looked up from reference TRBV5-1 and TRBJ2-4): KAGVTQTPRYLIKTRGQQVTLSCSPISGHRSVSWYQQTPGQGLQFLFEYFSETQRNKGNFPGRFSGRQFSNSRSEMNVSTLELGDSALYLCASSWGTGGRKNIQYFGAGTRLSVL.

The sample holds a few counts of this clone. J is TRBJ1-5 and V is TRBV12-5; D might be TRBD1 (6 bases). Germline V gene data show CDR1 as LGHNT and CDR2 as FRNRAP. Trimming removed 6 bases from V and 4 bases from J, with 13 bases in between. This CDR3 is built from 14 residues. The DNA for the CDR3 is TGTGCTAGTGGGCCTCAGGGGCGAAATCAGCCCCAGCATTTT. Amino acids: CASGPQGRNQPQHF.

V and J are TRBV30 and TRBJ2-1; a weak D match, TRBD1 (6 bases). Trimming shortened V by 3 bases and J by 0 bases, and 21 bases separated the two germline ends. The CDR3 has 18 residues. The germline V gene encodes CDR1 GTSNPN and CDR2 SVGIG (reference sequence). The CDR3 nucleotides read TGTGCCTGGAGAGAGAGTAGACGACAGGAAAGCTCCTACAATGAGCAGTTCTTC. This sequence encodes CAWRESRRQESSYNEQFF.

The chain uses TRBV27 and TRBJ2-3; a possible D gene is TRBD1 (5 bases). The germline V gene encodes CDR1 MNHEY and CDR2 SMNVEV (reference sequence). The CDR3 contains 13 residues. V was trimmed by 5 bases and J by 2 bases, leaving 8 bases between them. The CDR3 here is CASSGAITDTQYF. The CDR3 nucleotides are TGTGCCAGCAGTGGGGCTATCACAGATACGCAGTATTTT.